These 28 T cell receptor beta chains came from one sample sequenced in a study of T cells after posttransplantation cyclophosphamide. Busulfan-fludarabine conditioning, marrow transplant, and cyclophosphamide on days +3 and +4 were administered. The repertoire was sequenced with immunoSEQ multiplex PCR; TCRdb's copy has only in-frame clones and lacks some. Counted here are 42,000 or so clones, around 91% occurring once; the ten biggest clones make up 2% to 2.5%. The material sequenced was PBMCs, taken 60 to 65 days after allogeneic stem cell transplant with posttransplant cyclophosphamide. The receptors were gathered from a male patient aged 60-69 years who received an allogeneic stem cell transplant from a related donor and was CMV-positive. Part of the T cell pool may stem from the graft donor.

J is TRBJ2-1 and V is TRBV4-1, with TRBD1 as a possible D gene (5 bases). The CDR3 runs 17 residues. Per the germline V gene, CDR1 is MGHRA and CDR2 is YSYEKL. V was cut by 4 bases and J by 0 bases, with 16 bases left in between. The CDR3 loop reads CASSPLGWGSSYNEQFF. The CDR3 DNA reads as TGCGCCAGCAGCCCACTGGGGTGGGGCAGCTCCTACAATGAGCAGTTCTTC.

The chain uses TRBV7-9 and TRBJ1-2; D unresolved. The CDR3 spans 15 residues. Trimming pared 1 base from V and 3 bases from J, leaving 12 bases between. Germline V lookup: CDR1 SEHNR, CDR2 FQNEAQ (reference sequence). In DNA, the CDR3 is TGTGCCAGCAGCTTAGTCGGGGTGACTGACTATGGCTACACCTTC. It is translated as CASSLVGVTDYGYTF.

The chain joins TRBV5-4 to TRBJ2-3, with 12 bases that match TRBD2. The CDR3 totals 17 residues. The V gene's germline CDR1 is SGHNT and CDR2 YYREEE (reference sequence). V lost 0 bases and J lost 6; bases outside the gene matches: 8. The CDR3 nucleotides are TGTGCCAGCAGCTTGGTTCTAGCGGGGGGGCTATGGGATACGCAGTATTTT. Protein sequence: CASSLVLAGGLWDTQYF. Combining the CDR3 with reference TRBV5-4 and TRBJ2-3 gives the whole variable domain ETGVTQSPTHLIKTRGQQVTLRCSSQSGHNTVSWYQQALGQGPQFIFQYYREEENGRGNFPPRFSGLQFPNYSSELNVNALELDDSALYLCASSLVLAGGLWDTQYFGPGTRLTVL.

The chain has TRBV11-2 and TRBJ2-5; 8 nucleotides agree with TRBD2. This CDR3 is built from 15 residues. Germline assignment: CDR1 SGHAT and CDR2 FQNNGV. The J segment lost 3 bases and the V segment lost 4 bases, leaving 7 bases of the junction unmatched. The CDR3 coding sequence is TGTGCCAGCAGCTCTCGCCAAGCGGGGGAAGAGACCCAGTACTTC. As protein: CASSSRQAGEETQYF.

This clone occurred once. The V gene is TRBV23-1, the J gene TRBJ2-7; 7 nucleotides align to TRBD1. TRBV23-1 is given ORF status, its function remaining uncertain. The CDR3 sequence is 14 residues long. V shed 3 bases and J 12 bases; nucleotides not matched to a gene: 14. The CDR3, as DNA: TGCGCCAGCAGTCAGCCGGACAGGCCGGGGCGTCCGTACTTC. Its protein product is CASSQPDRPGRPYF.

The chain couples TRBV5-1 to TRBJ1-1, with D possibly being TRBD1 (6 bases). The length of the CDR3 is 15 residues. V dropped 4 bases and J dropped 3 bases, with 16 bases sitting between them. CDR1 and CDR2 (germline): SGHRS, YFSETQ. The CDR3 coding sequence is TGCGCCAGCAGCAAAACCGGACAGTTCGACACTGAAGCTTTCTTT. This encodes CASSKTGQFDTEAFF.

J is TRBJ1-5 and V is TRBV7-2; no definite D call. This CDR3 is built from 14 residues. V shed 2 bases and J shed 5 bases, with 10 bases lying between them. The germline CDR1 and CDR2 sequences are SGHTA and FQGNSA. This CDR3 reads CASSLSGAYQPQHF. CDR3 nucleotides: TGTGCCAGCAGCTTAAGCGGTGCTTATCAGCCCCAGCATTTT.

This chain links TRBV18 with TRBJ1-1; D is possibly TRBD1 (5 bases). This CDR3 has 14 residues. Looked up from germline, CDR1 is KGHSH and CDR2 is LQKENI. Trimming removed 6 bases from V and 5 bases from J, with 16 bases in between. CDR3 sequence (DNA): TGTGCCAGCTCCCCCGACAGCGTAGGGACTGAAGCTTTCTTT. Residues: CASSPDSVGTEAFF.

V usage is TRBV14 and J usage is TRBJ1-4; tentatively, D is TRBD1 (6 bases). Trimming left V 2 bases short and J 3 bases short, with 16 bases between. The CDR3 is made up of 17 amino acids. CDR1 SGHDN and CDR2 FVKESK come from the germline V gene. In nucleotides, the CDR3 is TGTGCCAGCAGCCAAAATCAGGGGTATCGTGCTAATGAAAAACTGTTTTTT. This sequence encodes CASSQNQGYRANEKLFF.

The CDR3 loop reads CASIDGETQYF. CDR3 bases: TGTGCCAGCATCGACGGGGAGACCCAGTACTTC. The chain joins TRBV25-1 to TRBJ2-5, with no clear D. The CDR3 loop spans 11 amino acids. Trimming left V 7 bases short and J 5 bases short, with 8 bases between. Germline V gene lookup returns CDR1 MGHDK and CDR2 SYGVNS.

The chain combines TRBV19 with TRBJ1-1, with unresolved D. V was clipped by 6 bases and J by 5 bases, with 13 bases between them. Germline V gene data show CDR1 as LNHDA and CDR2 as SQIVND (reference sequence). CDR3 length: 13 residues. The CDR3 DNA sequence: TGTGCCAGTAGAATCCTGAGGGATACTGAAGCTTTCTTT. Encoded protein: CASRILRDTEAFF.

V and J are TRBV19 and TRBJ2-3; tentative D call: TRBD2 (5 bases). Per the germline V gene, CDR1 is LNHDA and CDR2 is SQIVND (reference sequence). This CDR3 is 15 amino acids long. The V end lost 6 bases, the J end lost 6 bases, and 19 bases lay between the germline ends. This CDR3 reads CASRTTPTGSDTQYF. The CDR3 DNA reads TGTGCCAGTAGGACTACCCCCACCGGGTCGGATACGCAGTATTTT.

In this sample, this clone turned up once. DNA of the CDR3: TGTGCCAGCTCACCACTGGCGGGTGACTACAATGAGCAGTTCTTC. This codes for CASSPLAGDYNEQFF. The chain joins TRBV18 to TRBJ2-1; tentatively, D is TRBD2 (5 bases). CDR1 is KGHSH, CDR2 LQKENI, per germline. The CDR3 length is 15 residues. Trimming took off 1 base at V and 3 bases at J, with 10 bases between the two ends.

The V call is TRBV2, the J call TRBJ2-3; 8 bases fit TRBD2. This CDR3 has 14 amino acids. Per germline, CDR1 SNHLY and CDR2 FYNNEI. The trim removed 10 bases at V and 5 bases at J, leaving 11 bases unmatched. DNA of the CDR3: TGTGCCAACCTTTCCGGGAGGGAGGTAGATACGCAGTATTTT. Protein product: CANLSGREVDTQYF.

This sequence joins TRBV7-2 and TRBJ2-3; a weak D match, TRBD2 (7 bases). The CDR3 runs 14 residues. Trimming pared 6 bases from V and 6 bases from J, leaving 16 bases between. Germline lookup yields CDR1 SGHTA and CDR2 FQGNSA. The CDR3 region is CASRRGHAADTQYF. The CDR3 DNA is TGTGCCAGCAGGCGGGGGCACGCAGCGGATACGCAGTATTTT.

The chain uses TRBV4-1 and TRBJ1-3, with D unresolved. The V end was cut by 0 bases, the J end by 0 bases, with 9 bases between. This CDR3 is built from 16 residues. CDR1 and CDR2 from the germline V gene are MGHRA and YSYEKL. CDR3 nucleotide sequence: TGCGCCAGCAGCCAAGACCTACTTATCTCTGGAAACACCATATATTTT. As protein: CASSQDLLISGNTIYF.

The chain employs TRBV19 and TRBJ1-1, with D maybe TRBD1 (5 bases). Germline-derived CDR1 and CDR2 are LNHDA and SQIVND (reference sequence). CDR3 length: 12 amino acids. V lost 7 bases, J lost 6 bases, and 12 bases lay in between. The CDR3, as DNA: TGTGCCAGTACCCCCCCGGGGGCTGAAGCTTTCTTT. Amino acids: CASTPPGAEAFF. Drawing the rest from reference TRBV19 and TRBJ1-1, the complete variable domain is DGGITQSPKYLFRKEGQNVTLSCEQNLNHDAMYWYRQDPGQGLRLIYYSQIVNDFQKGDIAEGYSVSREKKESFPLTVTSAQKNPTAFYLCASTPPGAEAFFGQGTRLTVV.

The chain links TRBV5-4 to TRBJ1-6, with D tentatively TRBD1 (5 bases). Germline lookup yields CDR1 SGHNT and CDR2 YYREEE (reference sequence). This CDR3 has 16 amino acids. Trimming removed 4 bases at V and 5 bases at J, with 16 bases between. CDR3 nucleotide sequence: TGTGCCAGCAGCCCCTCGTCAGGGAACAATAATTCACCCCTCCACTTT. Its protein product is CASSPSSGNNNSPLHF.

This clone was detected a few times. The rearrangement uses TRBV2 and TRBJ1-6; TRBD1 aligns across 9 bases. CDR1 and CDR2 (germline): SNHLY, FYNNEI. This CDR3 spans 15 amino acids. V dropped 8 bases and J dropped 7; count of bases not matched to a gene: 9. The CDR3 region has the DNA TGTGCCAGCCAGCCAAGGACAGGGGCAAATTCACCCCTCCACTTT. Protein: CASQPRTGANSPLHF. The entire variable domain, with the rest obtained from reference TRBV2 and TRBJ1-6, is as follows: EPEVTQTPSHQVTQMGQEVILRCVPISNHLYFYWYRQILGQKVEFLVSFYNNEISEKSEIFDDQFSVERPDGSNFTLKIRSTKLEDSAMYFCASQPRTGANSPLHFGNGTRLTVT.

The chain couples TRBV6-5 to TRBJ1-1; 9 bases map to TRBD1. After removal of 9 bases from V and 11 bases from J, the junction contained 10 bases not matched to a gene. From germline, CDR1 is MNHEY and CDR2 SVGAGI. The CDR3 loop spans 12 amino acids. DNA of the CDR3: TGTGCCAGTTGGCGGGACAGGGTTGCGGCTTTCTTT. Residues: CASWRDRVAAFF.

The rearrangement links TRBV2 to TRBJ2-1; 7 nucleotides agree with TRBD2. Germline CDR1 reads SNHLY; CDR2 reads FYNNEI. This CDR3 region has 14 residues. Trimming at V came to 10 bases and at J to 6 bases, leaving 12 bases not matched to a gene. The chain's CDR3 is CATKRDALINEQFF. In DNA form, the CDR3 reads TGTGCCACCAAGCGGGACGCCCTTATCAATGAGCAGTTCTTC.

This chain links TRBV6-1 with TRBJ1-2; the D gene is possibly TRBD1 (6 bases). Per germline, CDR1 MNHNS and CDR2 SASEGT. This CDR3 has 13 residues. The V end lost 1 base, the J end lost 6 bases, and 9 bases lay between the germline ends. CDR3 protein: CASSEGRTDGYTF. CDR3 DNA: TGTGCCAGCAGTGAAGGTAGGACAGATGGCTACACCTTC.

CDR3 in amino acids: CASSLLTGGGELFF. Here the CDR3 DNA reads TGCGCCAGCAGCCTACTGACAGGGGGAGGGGAGCTGTTTTTT. The chain recombines TRBV5-1 with TRBJ2-2; 9 bases are shared with TRBD1. The CDR3 runs 14 residues. CDR1 is SGHRS, CDR2 YFSETQ, per germline. J gave up 8 bases and V 4 bases, and 6 bases lay outside the gene matches.

The V and J genes are TRBV6-5 and TRBJ1-1, with D possibly being TRBD1 (5 bases). This CDR3 has 12 amino acids. Germline CDR1 reads MNHEY; CDR2 reads SVGAGI. The CDR3 loop is CANGQKNTEAFF. The CDR3 DNA is TGTGCGAACGGACAAAAGAACACTGAAGCTTTCTTT.

CDR3 amino acids: CASSFLAGAYNEQFF. The DNA of the CDR3 is TGTGCCAGCAGCTTTCTAGCGGGTGCCTACAATGAGCAGTTCTTC. The genes are TRBV14 and TRBJ2-1; 8 bases align to TRBD2. Per the germline V gene, CDR1 is SGHDN and CDR2 is FVKESK. V dropped 5 bases and J dropped 2; count of bases not matched to a gene: 5. The length of the CDR3 is 15 residues. Together with reference TRBV14 and TRBJ2-1, the CDR3 gives the full variable domain: EAGVTQFPSHSVIEKGQTVTLRCDPISGHDNLYWYRRVMGKEIKFLLHFVKESKQDESGMPNNRFLAERTGGTYSTLKVQPAELEDSGVYFCASSFLAGAYNEQFFGPGTRLTVL.

This clone was observed a single time. The chain couples TRBV7-2 to TRBJ2-7, with 9 bases lining up with TRBD1. The CDR3 loop spans 15 amino acids. The V gene end was trimmed by 5 bases and the J gene end by 4 bases; junction bases not matched to a gene: 9. Germline-derived CDR1 and CDR2 are SGHTA and FQGNSA. The CDR3 reads CASSIRQGGIYEQYF. The CDR3 DNA follows: TGTGCCAGCAGCATAAGACAGGGGGGAATTTACGAGCAGTACTTC.

The chain links TRBV19 to TRBJ2-4; possible D gene TRBD1, 5 bases. Trimming stripped 6 bases from V and 3 bases from J, with 12 bases between. Germline CDR1 and CDR2: LNHDA and SQIVND (reference sequence). The CDR3 length is 14 residues. The CDR3 is CASSQGDVKNIQYF. As DNA, the CDR3 is TGTGCCAGTAGCCAGGGCGATGTCAAAAACATTCAGTACTTC.

The chain employs TRBV19 and TRBJ1-4; D is uncertain. Trimming removed 3 bases at V and 10 bases at J, with 9 bases between. This CDR3 has 12 residues. Germline V CDR1 and CDR2: LNHDA, SQIVND (reference sequence). The CDR3 loop reads CASSIGGRKLFF. The CDR3, as DNA: TGTGCCAGTAGTATTGGTGGGCGAAAACTGTTTTTT.